This paragraph covers one TCR beta chain sequence. No antigen is known for it. Generated by immunoSEQ multiplex PCR, the TCRdb table keeps only in-frame clones and is missing some. The table has about 280,000 clones, around 89% seen once. The CDR3 runs to 18 residues. Trimming took off 3 bases at V and 4 bases at J, with 22 bases between the two ends. From germline, CDR1 is MGHRA and CDR2 YSYEKL. This sample stems from a study of cytomegalovirus exposure and HLA in healthy donors. Among the 110 or so subjects of the validation cohort, separate from the roughly 600-subject first cohort, were the donors. Study conclusions and caveats: Cytomegalovirus status was reportedly diagnosed by the classifier with high specificity and sensitivity.

This clonotype was sampled from a woman aged 18-30 years in good health and CMV-seronegative. V and J are TRBV4-1 and TRBJ2-1; maybe TRBD2 (6 bases). Sequencing used PBMCs. CDR3 sequence (DNA): TGCGCCAGCAGCCATCCCGCAACCGGGACTTCGCCGTACAATGAGCAGTTCTTC. This translates into CASSHPATGTSPYNEQFF.